This passage covers 17 T cell receptor beta chains from one sample sequenced in a study of shared clonotypes between healthy human individuals. Profiling relied on immunoSEQ multiplex PCR, and the TCRdb table lists in-frame clones only, not all of them. The table records just over 2,000,000 clones, roughly 95% of them present only once. Terminally differentiated effector memory CD45RA+ cells were left out of the naive CD8 fraction, which was CD45RO-negative and positively selected for CCR7. Material: naive CD8+ T cells sorted from blood. These receptors came from a man younger than 35 in good health.

In DNA form, the CDR3 reads TGTGCCAGCAGCTCTTCTCTCCGGGACAATTACGAGCAGTACTTC. Its protein product is CASSSSLRDNYEQYF. This chain uses TRBV7-9 with TRBJ2-7; possible D gene TRBD1, 6 bases. With 4 bases removed from V and 4 bases from J, the gap between germline ends came to 17 bases. Germline assignment: CDR1 SEHNR and CDR2 FQNEAQ (reference sequence). The CDR3 is 15 amino acids.

The chain carries TRBV6-1 and TRBJ2-7, with 10 bases lining up with TRBD2. Germline trimming cut 6 bases from V and 6 bases from J; bases unmatched to any gene: 8. The CDR3 extends over 14 amino acids. Per germline, CDR1 MNHNS and CDR2 SASEGT. CDR3 in amino acids: CASSSLAGEGEQYF. The CDR3 region has the DNA TGTGCCAGCAGCTCGCTAGCGGGAGAGGGCGAGCAGTACTTC.

The chain employs TRBV9 and TRBJ1-1; TRBD1 might be the D (6 bases). This CDR3 spans 14 amino acids. V dropped 4 bases and J dropped 6 bases, with 16 bases sitting between them. Looked up from germline, CDR1 is SGDLS and CDR2 is YYNGEE. The CDR3 region is CASSFRGGIAEAFF. DNA of the CDR3: TGTGCCAGCAGCTTCCGAGGGGGGATCGCTGAAGCTTTCTTT.

V gene TRBV2 combines with J gene TRBJ2-1; TRBD1 matches 7 bases. This CDR3 is 13 amino acids long. V shed 8 bases, J shed 4 bases, and the junction held 5 bases outside the gene matches. Germline values: CDR1 SNHLY, CDR2 FYNNEI. For the CDR3, the DNA is TGTGCCAGCGGGACAGTTACTTACAATGAGCAGTTCTTC. This sequence encodes CASGTVTYNEQFF.

This chain uses TRBV2 with TRBJ1-2; 11 bases align to TRBD1. CDR1 is SNHLY, CDR2 FYNNEI, per germline. The V and J ends lost 8 bases and 8 bases, in that order; junction bases with no gene match: 10. This CDR3 contains 14 residues. The DNA of the CDR3 is TGTGCCAGCGTCCGGACAGGGGGCGGTAGCGGCTACACCTTC. Its protein product is CASVRTGGGSGYTF.

Concerning this clone: The identical CDR3 is also encoded by other nucleotide sequences in the sample. The gene calls are TRBV6-1 and TRBJ2-7; TRBD1 agrees at 9 bases. J was trimmed by 4 bases and V by 1 base; bases with no gene match: 5. Per germline, CDR1 MNHNS and CDR2 SASEGT. The CDR3 has 15 amino acids. As DNA, the CDR3 is TGTGCCAGCAGTGAAGTTGGGACAGGGTCTTACGAGCAGTACTTC. This codes for CASSEVGTGSYEQYF.

This rearrangement joins TRBV11-2 to TRBJ2-1; D unresolved. The CDR3 is made up of 16 amino acids. Germline CDR1 SGHAT, CDR2 FQNNGV. V was clipped by 0 bases and J by 2 bases, with 11 bases between them. The CDR3 loop is CASSLDVQITYNEQFF. CDR3 bases: TGTGCCAGCAGCTTAGACGTACAGATAACCTACAATGAGCAGTTCTTC.

Only one count was recorded for this clone. The chain couples TRBV27 to TRBJ1-1; D unresolved. With 7 bases removed from V and 1 base from J, the gap between germline ends came to 10 bases. CDR1 and CDR2 (germline): MNHEY, SMNVEV (reference sequence). The CDR3 runs 13 residues. In DNA, the CDR3 is TGTGCCAGCACTAAGGCAGGGAACACTGAAGCTTTCTTT. It specifies CASTKAGNTEAFF.

J is TRBJ2-7 and V is TRBV5-1; D is undetermined. The CDR3 spans 15 residues. CDR1 is SGHRS, CDR2 YFSETQ, per germline. The ends were cut back, 0 bases at V and 0 bases at J, with 10 bases in the middle. The CDR3 nucleotides are TGCGCCAGCAGCTTGGAACCGTACAGCTCCTACGAGCAGTACTTC. This sequence encodes CASSLEPYSSYEQYF. Looking up the rest from reference TRBV5-1 and TRBJ2-7 gives the full variable domain: KAGVTQTPRYLIKTRGQQVTLSCSPISGHRSVSWYQQTPGQGLQFLFEYFSETQRNKGNFPGRFSGRQFSNSRSEMNVSTLELGDSALYLCASSLEPYSSYEQYFGPGTRLTVT.

This chain connects TRBV7-9 to TRBJ1-4; unclear D gene. Trimming cost V 4 bases and J 2 bases, with 20 bases left between them. CDR3 length: 18 residues. Germline CDR1 SEHNR, CDR2 FQNEAQ (reference sequence). CDR3 coding DNA: TGTGCCAGCAGCTGGGGTGTGGGCTACCAAATTACTAATGAAAAACTGTTTTTT. It codes for CASSWGVGYQITNEKLFF.

The genes are TRBV28 and TRBJ1-5; D not certain. V lost 5 bases to trimming and J lost 2 bases, with 13 bases between them. CDR1 and CDR2 from the germline V gene are MDHEN and SYDVKM. The CDR3 length is 15 residues. Here the CDR3 DNA reads TGTGCCAGCAGTCCTATGGGCGGGGGCAATCAGCCCCAGCATTTT. Its protein is CASSPMGGGNQPQHF.

V is TRBV19 and J is TRBJ2-3; 8 bases align to TRBD2. The CDR3 extends over 12 amino acids. Germline V gives CDR1 LNHDA, CDR2 SQIVND (reference sequence). J gave up 11 bases and V 5 bases, and 6 bases lay outside the gene matches. The CDR3: CASSAERERQYF. As DNA, the CDR3 is TGTGCCAGTAGTGCGGAGCGGGAGAGGCAGTATTTT. Full variable domain (missing parts from reference TRBV19 and TRBJ2-3): DGGITQSPKYLFRKEGQNVTLSCEQNLNHDAMYWYRQDPGQGLRLIYYSQIVNDFQKGDIAEGYSVSREKKESFPLTVTSAQKNPTAFYLCASSAERERQYFGPGTRLTVL.

The chain joins TRBV28 to TRBJ2-1, with 8 nucleotides matching TRBD1. CDR3 size: 16 residues. Germline CDR1 and CDR2: MDHEN and SYDVKM. With V trimmed by 5 bases and J by 4 bases, 10 bases remained unmatched. The CDR3 bases are TGTGCCAGCAGTGGAACAGGGGGGCGACTTTACAATGAGCAGTTCTTC. The encoded protein is CASSGTGGRLYNEQFF.

J is TRBJ1-2 and V is TRBV6-5, with D unresolved. CDR3 length equals 16 residues. CDR1 and CDR2 from the germline V gene are MNHEY and SVGAGI. The V gene lost 2 bases and the J gene lost 8 bases, with 21 bases spanning the gap. CDR3 nucleotide sequence: TGTGCCAGCAGTTACCTACCACACGCGGTTTCTATGGGCTACACCTTC. Encoded protein: CASSYLPHAVSMGYTF.

This chain uses TRBV30 with TRBJ1-5; D is unclear. V lost 2 bases, J lost 0 bases, and 11 bases lay in between. CDR1 is GTSNPN and CDR2 is SVGIG in the germline V gene (reference sequence). The CDR3 has 15 amino acids. The chain's CDR3 is CAWSFSGDSNQPQHF. CDR3 bases: TGTGCCTGGAGTTTCTCCGGGGATAGCAATCAGCCCCAGCATTTT. Based on the CDR3 plus reference TRBV30 and TRBJ1-5, the full variable domain is SQTIHQWPATLVQPVGSPLSLECTVEGTSNPNLYWYRQAAGRGLQLLFYSVGIGQISSEVPQNLSASRPQDRQFILSSKKLLLSDSGFYLCAWSFSGDSNQPQHFGDGTRLSIL.

The chain uses TRBV19 and TRBJ1-1; the D is unclear. Trimming took off 3 bases at V and 3 bases at J, with 8 bases between the two ends. The CDR3 contains 13 residues. Germline V gene data show CDR1 as LNHDA and CDR2 as SQIVND (reference sequence). The CDR3 here is CASSIPGHTEAFF. The CDR3 DNA follows: TGTGCCAGTAGTATCCCCGGGCACACTGAAGCTTTCTTT. The variable domain in full, completed from reference TRBV19 and TRBJ1-1, reads DGGITQSPKYLFRKEGQNVTLSCEQNLNHDAMYWYRQDPGQGLRLIYYSQIVNDFQKGDIAEGYSVSREKKESFPLTVTSAQKNPTAFYLCASSIPGHTEAFFGQGTRLTVV.

The chain links TRBV2 to TRBJ1-2; D might be TRBD1 (5 bases). The germline CDR1 and CDR2 sequences are SNHLY and FYNNEI. The V gene lost 6 bases and the J gene lost 8 bases, with 13 bases spanning the gap. This CDR3 is built from 12 residues. In nucleotides, the CDR3 is TGTGCCAGCAGCCCCAGGGTAAAAGGCTACACCTTC. Translating gives CASSPRVKGYTF.